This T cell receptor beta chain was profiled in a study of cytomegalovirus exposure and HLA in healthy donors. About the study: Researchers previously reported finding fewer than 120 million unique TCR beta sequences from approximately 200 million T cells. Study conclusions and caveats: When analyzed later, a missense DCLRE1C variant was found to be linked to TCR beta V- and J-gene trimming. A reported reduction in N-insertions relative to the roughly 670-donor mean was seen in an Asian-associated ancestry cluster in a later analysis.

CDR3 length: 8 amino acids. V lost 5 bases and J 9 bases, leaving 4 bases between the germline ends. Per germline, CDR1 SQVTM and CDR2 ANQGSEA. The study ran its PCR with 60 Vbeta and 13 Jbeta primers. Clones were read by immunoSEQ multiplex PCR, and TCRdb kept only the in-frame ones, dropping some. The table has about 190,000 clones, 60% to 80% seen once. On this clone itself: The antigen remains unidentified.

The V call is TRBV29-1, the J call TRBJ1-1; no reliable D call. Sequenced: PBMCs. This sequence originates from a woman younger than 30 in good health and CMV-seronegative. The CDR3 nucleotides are TGCAGCGTTCAGAAAGCTTTCTTT. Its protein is CSVQKAFF.